This T cell receptor beta chain was identified in a study of cytomegalovirus exposure and HLA in healthy donors. Findings and caveats of the study: TCR beta sequences reportedly predicted the HLA-A and HLA-B alleles of most subjects accurately.

This CDR3 is built from 15 residues. CDR1 is SGDLS, CDR2 YYNGEE, per germline. J gave up 7 bases and V 3 bases, and 7 bases lay outside the gene matches. PCR amplification relied on 60 Vbeta primers (plus 13 Jbeta primers). The repertoire was sequenced with immunoSEQ multiplex PCR; TCRdb's copy has only in-frame clones and lacks some. Of over 110,000 clones listed, roughly two thirds are singletons. Worth noting for this clone: The antigen remains undetermined.

The origin of this receptor is a middle-aged woman in good health and CMV-seronegative. The specimen sequenced was PBMCs. The chain is built from TRBV9 and TRBJ1-5; 10 bases line up with TRBD1. The CDR3 DNA sequence: TGTGCCAGCAGCGCCGACAGGGGGCCGGGACAGCCCCAGCATTTT. It specifies CASSADRGPGQPQHF.